This T cell receptor (beta chain) was sequenced during a study of breast tumors, draining lymph nodes, adjacent tissues. Study observations and caveats: The data were judged consistent with most tumor T cells coming from lymph node and expanding in tumor. Tumor repertoires ranked between lymph nodes and nontumor tissue in diversity, with V and J gene preferences. Luminal-like breast cancer showed significantly greater tumor-nontumor repertoire similarity than basal-like breast cancer did.

The CDR3 extends over 16 amino acids. The ends were cut back, 1 base at V and 3 bases at J, with 15 bases in the middle. In germline, CDR1 is SGHAT, CDR2 FQNNGV. TCRdb analysed the multiplex PCR reads with MiXCR anew, one entry per CDR3 protein. The table lists 80,000 to 130,000 distinct CDR3 sequences, about 20% of them singletons. Comments on this clonotype: Its antigen is as yet unknown.

The lymph nodes were axillary draining lymph nodes from breast cancer patients. J is TRBJ1-1 and V is TRBV11-2; D remains unclear. The sample taken for sequencing was axillary lymph node tissue. This receptor was identified in a female donor with breast cancer. Some clones in this sample may be carry-over from other donors' samples. CDR3 residues: CASSLGAFGQDTEAFF. The CDR3 nucleotides are TGTGCCAGCAGCTTAGGTGCTTTCGGGCAGGACACTGAAGCTTTCTTT. Full variable domain (remainder filled in from reference TRBV11-2 and TRBJ1-1): EAGVAQSPRYKIIEKRQSVAFWCNPISGHATLYWYQQILGQGPKLLIQFQNNGVVDDSQLPKDRFSAERLKGVDSTLKIQPAKLEDSAVYLCASSLGAFGQDTEAFFGQGTRLTVV.